The entry that follows covers one TCR beta chain sequence. The data belong to a study of control samples from healthy donors and cancer patients. Sequencing was performed with immunoSEQ multiplex PCR; in TCRdb, only in-frame clones are kept and a portion is missing. The sample has over 80,000 clones; around four fifths are singletons. The CDR3 spans 12 residues. Germline lookup yields CDR1 SGHDT and CDR2 YYEEEE. Trimming stripped 0 bases from V and 14 bases from J, with 13 bases between. The sequenced sample was blood. This rearrangement joins TRBV5-6 to TRBJ2-3, with a tentative D call TRBD2 (5 bases). This clonotype originated in a man aged 25-45 years in good health. CDR3 DNA: TGTGCCAGCAGCTTGGCCAGCGCTGGACTGTATTTT. This encodes CASSLASAGLYF.